What follows describes a single T cell receptor (beta chain). Its antigen remains unidentified. This sample is drawn from a study of shared clonotypes between healthy human individuals. Study-level information: The cohort comprised two women and a few men. Their ages spanned 18 to 49 years.

Study-wide findings and caveats: With several donors compared, around 5.4% of naive CD4 clonotypes were shared.

Positive CCR7 selection of CD45RO-negative cells yielded the naive CD8 cells, and terminally differentiated effector memory CD45RA+ cells were excluded. Germline V gene sequence: CDR1 MNHEY, CDR2 SVGAGI. CDR3 length: 15 amino acids. V gave up 6 bases and J gave up 3 bases; unmatched junction bases: 5. Over several immunoSEQ plates, each subset's genomic DNA was distributed in even portions. Only in-frame clones appear in the TCRdb table, and some are missing; sequencing was by immunoSEQ multiplex PCR. This sample has roughly 650,000 clones, with 95% to 97% found just once. The genes are TRBV6-5 and TRBJ2-1; TRBD2 aligns across 10 bases. The sequence came from a woman aged 25 to 39 in good health. Source material: naive CD8+ T cells sorted from blood. The CDR3 DNA reads TGTGCCAGCAGAACGCTAGCGGGAGTCTACAATGAGCAGTTCTTC. Translation gives CASRTLAGVYNEQFF.